The 29 T cell receptor beta chains presented below share a single source sample, sequenced in a study of T cells in lung cancer brain metastases. Some clones are missing from TCRdb's copy, which holds only in-frame ones; the method was immunoSEQ multiplex PCR. The table includes 4,700 or so clones, more than 75% detected once. The sequencing sample was made of tumor tissue from a brain metastasis. These receptors all stem from a woman in her forties or fifties with non-small cell lung cancer that had spread to the brain.

This clone was counted between two and nine times. The chain couples TRBV7-2 to TRBJ2-5; possibly TRBD1 or TRBD2 for D (5 bases each). Trimming took off 5 bases at V and 14 bases at J, with 18 bases between the two ends. In germline, CDR1 is SGHTA, CDR2 FQGNSA. The CDR3 covers 12 residues. In nucleotides, the CDR3 is TGTGCCAGCAGCCACGCCGGGACGGCCCGTTACTTC. Translated: CASSHAGTARYF.

The rearrangement links TRBV7-9 to TRBJ2-1; the D gene is possibly TRBD2 (5 bases). Germline CDR1 SEHNR, CDR2 FQNEAQ (reference sequence). V was cut by 2 bases and J by 10 bases, with 6 bases left in between. The CDR3 consists of 11 residues. CDR3 coding DNA: TGTGCCAGCAGCTTACCGGGGGAGCAGTTCTTC. The encoded protein is CASSLPGEQFF.

This chain uses TRBV5-1 with TRBJ2-7; D possibly matches TRBD1 or TRBD2 (6 bases each). V lost 4 bases, J lost 1 base, and 21 bases lay in between. CDR1 and CDR2 (germline): SGHRS, YFSETQ. The CDR3 spans 17 residues. In nucleotides, the CDR3 is TGCGCCAGCAGCCCTCGGACCGGGGGCAGCGGATCCTACGAGCAGTACTTC. Translating it yields CASSPRTGGSGSYEQYF.

This chain uses TRBV28 with TRBJ1-5; a weak D match, TRBD1 (5 bases). The CDR3 sequence is 18 residues long. Between the trimmed V and J ends, which lost 6 bases and 4 bases, there was a span of 25 bases. CDR1 is MDHEN, CDR2 SYDVKM, per germline. The DNA of the CDR3 is TGTGCCAGCAGCCCCCATAGACAGATCAGAGTACCTAATCAGCCCCAGCATTTT. It codes for CASSPHRQIRVPNQPQHF. Full variable domain (remainder filled in from reference TRBV28 and TRBJ1-5): DVKVTQSSRYLVKRTGEKVFLECVQDMDHENMFWYRQDPGLGLRLIYFSYDVKMKEKGDIPEGYSVSREKKERFSLILESASTNQTSMYLCASSPHRQIRVPNQPQHFGDGTRLSIL.

The chain combines TRBV19 with TRBJ1-5; no firm D call. V was clipped by 6 bases and J by 0 bases, with 12 bases between them. This CDR3 comprises 15 residues. Germline assignment: CDR1 LNHDA and CDR2 SQIVND (reference sequence). The CDR3: CASRLLAGSNQPQHF. CDR3 nucleotide sequence: TGTGCCAGTAGATTGTTGGCGGGTAGCAATCAGCCCCAGCATTTT.

The chain carries TRBV29-1 and TRBJ2-7; 7 nucleotides match TRBD2. Germline lookup yields CDR1 SQVTM and CDR2 ANQGSEA. CDR3 length: 12 residues. V lost 3 bases and J lost 8; bases outside the gene matches: 7. CDR3 DNA: TGCAGCGTTGAGGCGGGAGAGTCAAAGCAGTACTTC. It specifies CSVEAGESKQYF.

The V call is TRBV28, the J call TRBJ1-5; D is unclear. This CDR3 comprises 14 residues. The germline CDR1 and CDR2 sequences are MDHEN and SYDVKM. V lost 11 bases to trimming and J lost 3 bases, with 17 bases between them. The CDR3 sequence: CAGHRRGINQPQHF. As DNA, the CDR3 is TGTGCCGGCCACCGGCGGGGAATCAATCAGCCCCAGCATTTT.

The chain has TRBV19 and TRBJ2-7; D is unclear. V lost 3 bases to trimming and J lost 4 bases, with 13 bases between them. Germline lookup yields CDR1 LNHDA and CDR2 SQIVND (reference sequence). The CDR3 is 14 residues long. The CDR3 DNA follows: TGTGCCAGTAGTATTAACAATGGGGTTTACGAGCAGTACTTC. Encoded protein: CASSINNGVYEQYF.

For the CDR3, the DNA is TGTGCCAGCAGCCTAGAAGACAACTCCTACGAGCAGTACTTC. It translates to CASSLEDNSYEQYF. The chain carries TRBV7-9 and TRBJ2-7, with unresolved D. Germline V lookup: CDR1 SEHNR, CDR2 FQNEAQ (reference sequence). This CDR3 comprises 14 residues. With 5 bases removed from V and 0 bases from J, the gap between germline ends came to 11 bases.

This chain joins TRBV11-1 and TRBJ2-1; 8 nucleotides align to TRBD2. Germline values: CDR1 SGHAT, CDR2 FQDESV (reference sequence). There are 16 residues in the CDR3. The trim removed 3 bases at V and 1 base at J, leaving 5 bases unmatched. CDR3 amino acids: CASSFSGGGSYNEQFF. DNA for the CDR3: TGTGCCAGCAGCTTTTCGGGGGGGGGATCCTACAATGAGCAGTTCTTC. The full variable domain, in which reference TRBV11-1 and TRBJ2-1 provide the parts outside the CDR3, is EAEVAQSPRYKITEKSQAVAFWCDPISGHATLYWYRQILGQGPELLVQFQDESVVDDSQLPKDRFSAERLKGVDSTLKIQPAELGDSAMYLCASSFSGGGSYNEQFFGPGTRLTVL.

CDR3 sequence: CASSQDGTATYEQYF. The CDR3 DNA reads as TGCGCCAGCAGCCAAGATGGGACGGCCACCTACGAGCAGTACTTC. The chain is built from TRBV4-3 and TRBJ2-7; either TRBD1 or TRBD2 may fit D (5 bases each). CDR1 and CDR2 from the germline V gene are LGHNA and YSLEER. Trimming stripped 0 bases from V and 2 bases from J, with 11 bases between. The CDR3 is 15 amino acids.

The gene calls are TRBV7-2 and TRBJ2-1; tentatively, D is TRBD1 (6 bases). CDR3 length equals 14 residues. Germline CDR1 reads SGHTA; CDR2 reads FQGNSA. Between the trimmed V and J ends, which lost 6 bases and 5 bases, there was a span of 14 bases. CDR3 nucleotide sequence: TGTGCCAGCAGGATACAGGGCCCAAACAATGAGCAGTTCTTC. Amino acid sequence: CASRIQGPNNEQFF.

The V call is TRBV29-1, the J call TRBJ1-1; 7 nucleotides match TRBD1. This CDR3 region has 12 residues. From germline, CDR1 is SQVTM and CDR2 ANQGSEA. The V segment lost 6 bases and the J segment 4 bases; nucleotides outside the gene matches: 5. This chain's CDR3 is CSVGDSGTEAFF. The CDR3 DNA sequence: TGCAGCGTAGGGGACAGTGGCACTGAAGCTTTCTTT.

This rearrangement joins TRBV30 to TRBJ1-1, with TRBD1 matching over 7 bases. J lost 4 bases, V lost 8 bases, and 13 bases had no gene match. Germline V gene lookup returns CDR1 GTSNPN and CDR2 SVGIG (reference sequence). The CDR3 runs to 14 residues. The CDR3 coding sequence is TGTGCCCAGAGGGGGAACAGGGGTGGCACTGAAGCTTTCTTT. This encodes CAQRGNRGGTEAFF.

The V call is TRBV19, the J call TRBJ2-1, with D perhaps TRBD1 or TRBD2 (5 bases each). The CDR3 loop spans 14 amino acids. Germline CDR1 reads LNHDA; CDR2 reads SQIVND (reference sequence). The V and J ends lost 1 base and 9 bases respectively, with 13 bases between them. In nucleotides, the CDR3 is TGTGCCAGTAGTATAGGAGAGGGGCTGGGTGAGCAGTTCTTC. Amino acids: CASSIGEGLGEQFF.

The chain's CDR3 is CASSPGGNQPQHF. Written as DNA, the CDR3 is TGTGCCAGTAGCCCAGGGGGGAATCAGCCCCAGCATTTT. This chain connects TRBV19 to TRBJ1-5; 7 nucleotides match TRBD1. J gave up 4 bases and V 6 bases, and 3 bases lay outside the gene matches. This CDR3 is built from 13 residues. Germline lookup yields CDR1 LNHDA and CDR2 SQIVND (reference sequence). Looking up the rest from reference TRBV19 and TRBJ1-5 gives the full variable domain: DGGITQSPKYLFRKEGQNVTLSCEQNLNHDAMYWYRQDPGQGLRLIYYSQIVNDFQKGDIAEGYSVSREKKESFPLTVTSAQKNPTAFYLCASSPGGNQPQHFGDGTRLSIL.

This chain links TRBV2 with TRBJ2-6; no reliable D call. This CDR3 has 15 residues. Germline CDR1 and CDR2: SNHLY and FYNNEI. The ends were cut back, 1 base at V and 1 base at J, with 5 bases in the middle. The CDR3 here is CASSEEASGANVLTF. The CDR3 DNA follows: TGTGCCAGCAGTGAAGAGGCGTCTGGGGCCAACGTCCTGACTTTC. The entire variable domain, with the rest obtained from reference TRBV2 and TRBJ2-6, is as follows: EPEVTQTPSHQVTQMGQEVILRCVPISNHLYFYWYRQILGQKVEFLVSFYNNEISEKSEIFDDQFSVERPDGSNFTLKIRSTKLEDSAMYFCASSEEASGANVLTFGAGSRLTVL.

The chain joins TRBV11-3 to TRBJ2-2, with no clear D. V was cut by 5 bases and J by 0 bases, with 13 bases left in between. This CDR3 spans 16 amino acids. Germline loops: CDR1 SGHNT, CDR2 YENEEA. The CDR3 loop reads CASSRMGSTNTGELFF. CDR3 DNA sequence: TGTGCCAGCAGCCGAATGGGCAGCACGAACACCGGGGAGCTGTTTTTT.

The chain uses TRBV28 and TRBJ1-5; 7 nucleotides agree with TRBD1. Per germline, CDR1 MDHEN and CDR2 SYDVKM. Germline trimming cut 10 bases from V and 4 bases from J; bases unmatched to any gene: 7. The CDR3 runs 13 residues. For the CDR3, the DNA is TGTGCCACCATAAACAGGGGAAATCAGCCCCAGCATTTT. This codes for CATINRGNQPQHF.

The CDR3 bases are TGCAGCGTTAGCGCGGGAGGGCCTAGAACCGGGGAGCTGTTTTTT. This sequence encodes CSVSAGGPRTGELFF. The rearrangement links TRBV29-1 to TRBJ2-2; TRBD2 aligns across 9 bases. After removal of 5 bases from V and 5 bases from J, the junction contained 9 bases not matched to a gene. This CDR3 is 15 amino acids long. Germline loops: CDR1 SQVTM, CDR2 ANQGSEA.

This chain connects TRBV5-5 to TRBJ1-4; TRBD1 matches 10 bases. Per germline, CDR1 SGHKS and CDR2 YYEKEE (reference sequence). CDR3 length: 16 residues. The J segment lost 6 bases and the V segment lost 2 bases, leaving 7 bases of the junction unmatched. The CDR3 nucleotides are TGTGCCAGCAGCTTCTCCGGGACAGGGGTTTATGAAAAACTGTTTTTT. Amino acid sequence: CASSFSGTGVYEKLFF. Together with reference TRBV5-5 and TRBJ1-4, the CDR3 gives the full variable domain: DAGVTQSPTHLIKTRGQQVTLRCSPISGHKSVSWYQQVLGQGPQFIFQYYEKEERGRGNFPDRFSARQFPNYSSELNVNALLLGDSALYLCASSFSGTGVYEKLFFGSGTQLSVL.

This chain uses TRBV7-2 with TRBJ1-1; D not certain. The CDR3 covers 14 residues. Trimming stripped 1 base from V and 5 bases from J, with 11 bases between. Germline CDR1 SGHTA, CDR2 FQGNSA. Written as DNA, the CDR3 is TGTGCCAGCAGCTTAGGAGGCGGCGATACTGAAGCTTTCTTT. It specifies CASSLGGGDTEAFF.

CDR3 region: CASSYTGETGNTIYF. CDR3 DNA sequence: TGTGCCAGCAGTTACACGGGGGAAACTGGAAACACCATATATTTT. The rearrangement uses TRBV6-6 and TRBJ1-3; a possible D gene is TRBD1 (5 bases). The CDR3 is 15 amino acids. Germline V CDR1 and CDR2: MNHNY, SVGAGI (reference sequence). The V gene lost 2 bases and the J gene lost 2 bases, with 10 bases spanning the gap.

The rearrangement joins TRBV29-1 to TRBJ1-1; D remains unclear. The CDR3 is 18 residues long. Per the germline V gene, CDR1 is SQVTM and CDR2 is ANQGSEA. V gave up 7 bases and J gave up 3 bases, with 30 bases separating them. The CDR3 sequence: CSGIDPLWVRGMDTEAFF. DNA of the CDR3: TGCAGCGGCATTGACCCCCTTTGGGTGCGGGGAATGGACACTGAAGCTTTCTTT.

V and J are TRBV29-1 and TRBJ2-7, with D tentatively TRBD1 (6 bases). The ends were cut back, 2 bases at V and 1 base at J, with 15 bases in the middle. The CDR3 is made up of 15 amino acids. From germline, CDR1 is SQVTM and CDR2 ANQGSEA. CDR3 sequence reads: CSVEFQQGPSYEQYF. CDR3 sequence (DNA): TGCAGCGTTGAATTTCAGCAGGGGCCGTCCTACGAGCAGTACTTC.

The chain carries TRBV18 and TRBJ1-2; TRBD1 matches 7 bases. Unmatched junction bases numbered 1, after V lost 2 bases and J lost 4 bases. Germline CDR1 and CDR2: KGHSH and LQKENI. The length of the CDR3 is 13 residues. CDR3: CASSPGTAYGYTF. DNA for the CDR3: TGTGCCAGCTCACCAGGGACAGCCTATGGCTACACCTTC.

The chain joins TRBV28 to TRBJ2-7, with D maybe TRBD1 (6 bases). Trimming removed 3 bases at V and 5 bases at J, with 11 bases between. The CDR3 covers 13 residues. Germline values: CDR1 MDHEN, CDR2 SYDVKM. CDR3 in amino acids: CASSFLSGDEQYF. CDR3 in DNA: TGTGCCAGCAGTTTTTTATCAGGGGACGAGCAGTACTTC.

The chain is built from TRBV11-2 and TRBJ2-7; perhaps TRBD2 as D (5 bases). The CDR3 is 14 amino acids. CDR1 is SGHAT and CDR2 is FQNNGV in the germline V gene. The germline V and J ends were trimmed by 1 base and 2 bases, with 9 bases remaining between them. For the CDR3, the DNA is TGTGCCAGCAGCTTAGGAGGGATAGCCTACGAGCAGTACTTC. This translates into CASSLGGIAYEQYF.

The chain couples TRBV4-1 to TRBJ2-1; D is undetermined. This CDR3 comprises 16 residues. Deletions cut 1 base from V and 1 base from J, with 11 bases between. Germline V CDR1 and CDR2: MGHRA, YSYEKL. DNA of the CDR3: TGCGCCAGCAGCCAAGTAACTCGCAATTCCTACAATGAGCAGTTCTTC. Residues: CASSQVTRNSYNEQFF.